The subject of this entry is one T cell receptor (beta chain). What it recognizes is unknown. TCRdb processed the RT-PCR reads anew with MiXCR; each CDR3 protein has one entry. The sample has fewer than 800,000 distinct CDR3 sequences, approximately 15% seen once; the top ten hold around 10%. The CDR3 contains 13 residues. Trimming left V 3 bases short and J 6 bases short, with 11 bases between. These data belong to a study of response to subunit inactivated influenza vaccine. Overall study results and limits: The authors suggested that every seasonal influenza vaccination recruits few new T cells.

The chain has TRBV12-3 or TRBV12-4 and TRBJ2-5; D is perhaps TRBD2 (7 bases). The source of this sequence is a man between 50 and 59 years old who received an inactivated influenza vaccine. The material sequenced was PBMCs from blood, taken about 12 days after vaccination. DNA for the CDR3: TGTGCCAGCAGTTTTGCGGGGGCGAAGACCCAGTACTTC. It encodes CASSFAGAKTQYF.